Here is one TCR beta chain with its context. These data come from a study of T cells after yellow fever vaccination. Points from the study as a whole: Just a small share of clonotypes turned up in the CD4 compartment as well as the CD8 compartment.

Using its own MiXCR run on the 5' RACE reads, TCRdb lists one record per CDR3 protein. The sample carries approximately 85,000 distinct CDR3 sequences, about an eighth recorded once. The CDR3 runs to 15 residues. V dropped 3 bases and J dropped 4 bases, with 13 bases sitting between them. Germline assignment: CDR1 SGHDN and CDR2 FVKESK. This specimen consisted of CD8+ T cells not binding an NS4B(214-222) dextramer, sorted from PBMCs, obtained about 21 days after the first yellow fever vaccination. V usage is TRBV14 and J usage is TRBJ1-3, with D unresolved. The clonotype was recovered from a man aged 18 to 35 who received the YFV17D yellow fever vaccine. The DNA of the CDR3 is TGTGCCAGCAGCCATCCCGCCGGGTTCGGAAACACCATATATTTT. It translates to CASSHPAGFGNTIYF.